These 18 T cell receptor beta chains share one sample of origin, sequenced in a study of CD8 T cells in Susac syndrome. The RNA, about 0.5 to 1 ug, was put through reverse transcription using random hexamers. TCRdb re-called the immunoSEQ multiplex PCR reads with MiXCR, one entry per CDR3 protein. The data hold 150,000 or so distinct CDR3 sequences, with about 94% observed a single time. Sequenced material: CD8+ T cells from PBMCs. Receptors originate from a human donor with multiple sclerosis.

The chain uses TRBV9 and TRBJ2-7; 9 positions agree with TRBD1. Unmatched junction bases numbered 4, after V lost 3 bases and J lost 3 bases. Germline assignment: CDR1 SGDLS and CDR2 YYNGEE. The CDR3 is 14 amino acids. The CDR3 is CASSEGQGNYEQYF. The CDR3 DNA follows: TGTGCCAGCAGCGAGGGACAGGGCAACTACGAGCAGTACTTC.

The chain uses TRBV9 and TRBJ2-7; D call uncertain. The CDR3 consists of 14 residues. Germline CDR1 reads SGDLS; CDR2 reads YYNGEE. V lost 5 bases and J 2 bases, leaving 14 bases between the germline ends. CDR3 nucleotides: TGTGCCAGCAGTGAGGACCGAAGCCCCTACGAGCAGTACTTC. Protein sequence: CASSEDRSPYEQYF.

This sequence joins TRBV28 and TRBJ2-3, with 7 positions matching TRBD2. This CDR3 spans 14 amino acids. CDR1 is MDHEN, CDR2 SYDVKM, per germline. The V segment lost 3 bases and the J segment 5 bases; nucleotides outside the gene matches: 5. The CDR3: CASSFGGEGDTQYF. As DNA, the CDR3 is TGTGCCAGCAGTTTTGGCGGGGAGGGAGATACGCAGTATTTT.

This chain links TRBV5-6 with TRBJ2-2, with no clear D. CDR1 and CDR2 from the germline V gene are SGHDT and YYEEEE. This CDR3 has 13 amino acids. The V end was cut by 0 bases, the J end by 1 base, with 1 base between. CDR3 sequence: CASSLGNTGELFF. CDR3 nucleotide sequence: TGTGCCAGCAGCTTGGGGAACACCGGGGAGCTGTTTTTT.

The V call is TRBV27, the J call TRBJ2-7; 7 bases map to TRBD1. The junction had 6 bases not matched to a gene; V was cut back by 4 bases and J by 3 bases. The CDR3 loop spans 14 amino acids. Germline lookup yields CDR1 MNHEY and CDR2 SMNVEV (reference sequence). CDR3 sequence: CASSSSGQHYEQYF. The CDR3 DNA is TGTGCCAGCAGTTCCTCGGGACAGCACTACGAGCAGTACTTC.

This chain uses TRBV5-1 with TRBJ2-1; the D gene is possibly TRBD1 (5 bases). Trimming left V 4 bases short and J 4 bases short, with 21 bases between. The germline V gene has CDR1 SGHRS and CDR2 YFSETQ. This CDR3 comprises 17 residues. The CDR3 is CASSLFGRTTTYNEQFF. In DNA form, the CDR3 reads TGCGCCAGCAGCCTGTTTGGACGGACAACGACATACAATGAGCAGTTCTTC.

The chain uses TRBV7-6 and TRBJ1-2; weak D call: TRBD1 (5 bases). This CDR3 has 13 amino acids. V was clipped by 1 base and J by 8 bases, with 11 bases between them. CDR1 and CDR2 (germline): SGHVS, FNYEAQ. The CDR3 here is CASSLGDGEGYTF. The CDR3 DNA sequence: TGTGCCAGCAGCTTAGGGGACGGTGAGGGCTACACCTTC.

This clonotype was seen only once. The chain uses TRBV20-1 and TRBJ1-2, with no clear D. CDR1 and CDR2 (germline): DFQATT, SNEGSKA (reference sequence). CDR3 length equals 16 residues. V lost 2 bases and J 0 bases, leaving 16 bases between the germline ends. CDR3 region: CSARKSSSLANYGYTF. CDR3 sequence (DNA): TGCAGTGCTAGAAAGAGCAGTTCTTTAGCTAACTATGGCTACACCTTC.

The J gene is TRBJ2-7, the V gene TRBV27; D is undetermined. Trimming left V 3 bases short and J 0 bases short, with 9 bases between. The CDR3 covers 14 residues. CDR1 and CDR2 (germline): MNHEY, SMNVEV (reference sequence). The CDR3: CASSFSESSYEQYF. CDR3 nucleotide sequence: TGTGCCAGCAGTTTTTCAGAGTCCTCCTACGAGCAGTACTTC.

V and J are TRBV7-9 and TRBJ1-5; no clear D gene. The germline V gene encodes CDR1 SEHNR and CDR2 FQNEAQ (reference sequence). V lost 1 base and J 11 bases, leaving 12 bases between the germline ends. This CDR3 spans 13 amino acids. CDR3 protein: CASSLEVWEAQHF. The CDR3 bases are TGTGCCAGCAGCTTAGAGGTATGGGAAGCCCAGCATTTT.

The chain has TRBV15 and TRBJ2-7, with D tentatively TRBD2 (6 bases). The CDR3 length is 18 residues. The germline V gene encodes CDR1 LNHNV and CDR2 YYDKDF (reference sequence). V lost 1 base and J 0 bases, leaving 19 bases between the germline ends. The DNA of the CDR3 is TGTGCCACCAGCAGAGGTCCGTATGGGTCCGGGAGCTCCTACGAGCAGTACTTC. Translation gives CATSRGPYGSGSSYEQYF. Drawing the rest from reference TRBV15 and TRBJ2-7, the complete variable domain is DAMVIQNPRYQVTQFGKPVTLSCSQTLNHNVMYWYQQKSSQAPKLLFHYYDKDFNNEADTPDNFQSRRPNTSFCFLDIRSPGLGDTAMYLCATSRGPYGSGSSYEQYFGPGTRLTVT.

This sequence joins TRBV4-1 and TRBJ2-7; 7 bases are a match to TRBD1. The CDR3 is made up of 15 amino acids. Unmatched junction bases numbered 8, after V lost 3 bases and J lost 3 bases. Germline CDR1 MGHRA, CDR2 YSYEKL. CDR3 amino acids: CASSQSDRSYYEQYF. The CDR3, as DNA: TGCGCCAGCAGCCAGTCGGACAGGTCCTACTACGAGCAGTACTTC.

The rearrangement joins TRBV13 to TRBJ1-1, with a weak D call TRBD1 (6 bases). Trimming shortened V by 0 bases and J by 0 bases, and 8 bases separated the two germline ends. The length of the CDR3 is 15 residues. CDR1 is PRHDT and CDR2 is FYEKMQ in the germline V gene (reference sequence). The CDR3 protein is CASSLGRGMNTEAFF. CDR3 DNA: TGTGCCAGCAGCTTAGGCAGGGGAATGAACACTGAAGCTTTCTTT.

The rearrangement links TRBV20-1 to TRBJ2-5; no firm D call. The CDR3 spans 11 residues. Trimming took off 2 bases at V and 5 bases at J, with 6 bases between the two ends. Germline CDR1 reads DFQATT; CDR2 reads SNEGSKA (reference sequence). CDR3 in amino acids: CSARMAETQYF. The CDR3 nucleotides are TGCAGTGCTAGAATGGCGGAGACCCAGTACTTC.

The chain links TRBV11-1 to TRBJ2-7, with a possible D match to TRBD1 (6 bases). The CDR3 consists of 15 residues. Trimming pared 0 bases from V and 3 bases from J, leaving 12 bases between. The germline V gene has CDR1 SGHAT and CDR2 FQDESV (reference sequence). Here the CDR3 DNA reads TGTGCCAGCAGCTTAGCCGTGGGCAGGGGCTACGAGCAGTACTTC. Its protein product is CASSLAVGRGYEQYF.

V and J are TRBV30 and TRBJ2-1, with D perhaps matching TRBD2 (5 bases). The CDR3 totals 12 residues. V was shortened by 3 bases and J by 8 bases, with 11 bases between the two germline ends. Germline V gene sequence: CDR1 GTSNPN, CDR2 SVGIG (reference sequence). The CDR3 reads CAWSRGHYEQFF. CDR3 in DNA: TGTGCCTGGAGCCGGGGTCACTATGAGCAGTTCTTC.

In nucleotides, the CDR3 is TGTGCCAGCAGCTTTCGGAACCCAAGCTCCTACAATGAGCAGTTCTTC. Protein sequence: CASSFRNPSSYNEQFF. The chain uses TRBV11-2 and TRBJ2-1; D is unclear. The germline CDR1 and CDR2 sequences are SGHAT and FQNNGV. The CDR3 has 16 amino acids. Trimming took 3 bases from V and 0 from J, leaving 12 bases between them.

This clonotype was picked up one time. The chain has TRBV7-2 and TRBJ2-7; no clear D gene. This CDR3 region has 19 residues. The ends were cut back, 3 bases at V and 2 bases at J, with 26 bases in the middle. From germline, CDR1 is SGHTA and CDR2 FQGNSA. The DNA of the CDR3 is TGTGCCAGCAGCTTCTACTACTTCCCCTCACGAGCTTTGCCCTACGAGCAGTACTTC. Protein sequence: CASSFYYFPSRALPYEQYF.